The 29 T cell receptor beta chains reported below all come from one sample, sequenced in a study of T cells after yellow fever vaccination. Each CDR3 protein gets one entry after TCRdb re-called the 5' RACE reads with MiXCR. The data show some 54,000 distinct CDR3 sequences, 6.5% to 8% seen once. The specimen was CD8+ T cells not binding an NS4B(214-222) dextramer, sorted from PBMCs, collected about 49 days after the first yellow fever vaccination. These receptors were obtained from a man between 18 and 35 years old who received the YFV17D yellow fever vaccine.

The rearrangement links TRBV7-2 to TRBJ1-3; 9 positions match TRBD1. The germline CDR1 and CDR2 sequences are SGHTA and FQGNSA. The junction had 5 bases not matched to a gene; V was cut back by 4 bases and J by 4 bases. This CDR3 contains 15 residues. The CDR3, as DNA: TGTGCCAGCAGCTCCGGACAGGGGCAGGGAAACACCATATATTTT. It codes for CASSSGQGQGNTIYF.

This chain connects TRBV15 to TRBJ2-2; tentative D call: TRBD1 (6 bases). Deletions cut 5 bases from V and 3 bases from J, with 10 bases between. Looked up from germline, CDR1 is LNHNV and CDR2 is YYDKDF (reference sequence). There are 14 residues in the CDR3. The CDR3 spells CATSGGHHTGELFF. CDR3 sequence (DNA): TGTGCCACCAGCGGGGGACATCACACCGGGGAGCTGTTTTTT. The variable domain in full, with the rest retrieved from reference TRBV15 and TRBJ2-2, is DAMVIQNPRYQVTQFGKPVTLSCSQTLNHNVMYWYQQKSSQAPKLLFHYYDKDFNNEADTPDNFQSRRPNTSFCFLDIRSPGLGDTAMYLCATSGGHHTGELFFGEGSRLTVL.

The V call is TRBV12-3 or TRBV12-4, the J call TRBJ2-5; TRBD1 matches 9 bases. The CDR3 is 16 residues long. The ends lost 8 bases at V and 9 bases at J; junction bases unmatched: 19. Written as DNA, the CDR3 is TGTGCCAGCGCCCTTCAGACGGGACAGGGAGTAGGGTCCCAGTACTTC. Translation gives CASALQTGQGVGSQYF.

In its sample, this clonotype was seen a few times. The V gene is TRBV6-1, the J gene TRBJ1-2; D is possibly TRBD1 (6 bases). This CDR3 has 16 amino acids. CDR1 is MNHNS, CDR2 SASEGT, per germline. With 1 base removed from V and 8 bases from J, the gap between germline ends came to 20 bases. CDR3 loop: CASSEGVQGGGSGYTF. CDR3 coding DNA: TGTGCCAGCAGTGAAGGGGTACAGGGCGGAGGCTCGGGCTACACCTTC.

The J gene is TRBJ1-2, the V gene TRBV4-1; no firm D call. The CDR3 is 16 residues long. Germline V gene data show CDR1 as MGHRA and CDR2 as YSYEKL. With 4 bases removed from V and 1 base from J, the gap between germline ends came to 16 bases. Written as DNA, the CDR3 is TGCGCCAGCAGCCCGGGGAGGGCGCCACATAACTATGGCTACACCTTC. As protein: CASSPGRAPHNYGYTF.

The chain joins TRBV6-2 or TRBV6-3 to TRBJ2-7; the match to TRBD2 covers 8 bases. CDR3 length: 14 residues. J gave up 5 bases and V 7 bases, and 10 bases lay outside the gene matches. Germline CDR1 and CDR2: MNHEY and SVGEGT. CDR3 sequence reads: CASNSGGGWNEQYF. DNA for the CDR3: TGTGCCAGCAATTCCGGCGGGGGGTGGAACGAGCAGTACTTC.

Remarks on this clonotype: Just one base apart from a much larger clone, this may be a read error. The genes are TRBV7-8 and TRBJ2-5; D is perhaps TRBD1 or TRBD2 (5 bases each). The CDR3 spans 16 residues. Germline loops: CDR1 SGHVS, CDR2 FQNEAQ. With 4 bases removed from V and 2 bases from J, the gap between germline ends came to 17 bases. This CDR3 reads CASSYPGPADQETQYF. The CDR3, as DNA: TGTGCCAGCAGCTATCCGGGACCAGCGGATCAAGAGACCCAGTACTTC.

The chain carries TRBV6-2 or TRBV6-3 and TRBJ1-5; no definite D call. V was cut by 0 bases and J by 4 bases, with 4 bases left in between. The germline CDR1 and CDR2 sequences are MNHEY and SVGEGT. CDR3 size: 13 residues. CDR3 protein: CASSYSPNQPQHF. The CDR3 region has the DNA TGTGCCAGCAGTTACTCCCCAAATCAGCCCCAGCATTTT.

This clonotype was found many times. This chain joins TRBV7-2 and TRBJ2-3; D remains unclear. V dropped 1 base and J dropped 9 bases, with 8 bases sitting between them. The CDR3 runs 12 residues. Germline V gives CDR1 SGHTA, CDR2 FQGNSA. CDR3: CASSLGGWTQYF. The CDR3 DNA is TGTGCCAGCAGCTTAGGTGGCTGGACGCAGTATTTT.

This clonotype has ten or more counts. This chain joins TRBV12-3 or TRBV12-4 and TRBJ1-2, with D uncertain. The V and J ends lost 3 bases and 2 bases respectively, with 7 bases between them. The CDR3 covers 13 residues. This chain's CDR3 is CASSFGVNYGYTF. CDR3 in DNA: TGTGCCAGCAGTTTCGGAGTGAACTATGGCTACACCTTC.

The gene calls are TRBV7-2 and TRBJ2-7; D could derive from TRBD1 or TRBD2 (5 bases each). Trimming left V 1 base short and J 7 bases short, with 20 bases between. The CDR3 totals 16 residues. Germline loops: CDR1 SGHTA, CDR2 FQGNSA. The CDR3 DNA is TGTGCCAGCAGCTTAGTGTCGGGGCTCACTGAGGTGGAGCAGTACTTC. Translating gives CASSLVSGLTEVEQYF.

This clonotype was detected a few times. The chain employs TRBV29-1 and TRBJ2-7, with D unclear. The CDR3 consists of 14 residues. Germline V gives CDR1 SQVTM, CDR2 ANQGSEA. With 5 bases removed from V and 2 bases from J, the gap between germline ends came to 16 bases. The CDR3 sequence: CSVNPERSAYEQYV. The CDR3 DNA is TGCAGCGTTAACCCGGAGAGAAGTGCCTACGAGCAGTACGTC.

By share, this clonotype counts as medium-sized. The chain couples TRBV5-1 to TRBJ2-5, with D possibly TRBD2 on 5 matching bases. The length of the CDR3 is 13 residues. Trimming shortened V by 0 bases and J by 3 bases, and 6 bases separated the two germline ends. Germline CDR1 and CDR2: SGHRS and YFSETQ. The CDR3 protein is CASSLGRKETQYF. As DNA, the CDR3 is TGCGCCAGCAGCTTGGGGAGGAAAGAGACCCAGTACTTC. Filled out from reference TRBV5-1 and TRBJ2-5, the complete variable domain reads KAGVTQTPRYLIKTRGQQVTLSCSPISGHRSVSWYQQTPGQGLQFLFEYFSETQRNKGNFPGRFSGRQFSNSRSEMNVSTLELGDSALYLCASSLGRKETQYFGPGTRLLVL.

This clonotype turned up a few times. The J gene is TRBJ2-1, the V gene TRBV20-1; D gene unclear. Germline CDR1 reads DFQATT; CDR2 reads SNEGSKA (reference sequence). Trimming removed 3 bases at V and 0 bases at J, with 12 bases between. The CDR3 has 15 residues. The CDR3: CSASLSSSSYNEQFF. The CDR3 region has the DNA TGCAGTGCTAGTCTCTCTTCAAGCTCCTACAATGAGCAGTTCTTC.

As for this clonotype: This may be a read error, as it is one base from a much larger clone. The chain has TRBV4-1 and TRBJ2-1; tentatively, D is TRBD1 (6 bases). Trimming stripped 1 base from V and 10 bases from J, with 14 bases between. Germline CDR1 is MGHRA and CDR2 is YSYEKL. The CDR3 contains 14 residues. The CDR3 loop is CASSQGPDRFEQFF. The CDR3 DNA reads TGCGCCAGCAGCCAAGGCCCCGACAGGTTCGAGCAGTTCTTC.

This clonotype was counted ten times or more. The chain couples TRBV6-1 to TRBJ2-2; possibly TRBD2 for D (5 bases). The CDR3 consists of 17 residues. V lost 5 bases, J lost 3 bases, and 19 bases lay in between. The germline V gene has CDR1 MNHNS and CDR2 SASEGT. The CDR3 DNA reads as TGTGCCAGCAGTCCCCCCATCGGGCAGGAGGACACCGGGGAGCTGTTTTTT. It encodes CASSPPIGQEDTGELFF.

The chain has TRBV4-3 and TRBJ2-3; D not certain. The CDR3 consists of 14 residues. CDR1 and CDR2 (germline): LGHNA, YSLEER. The V end was cut by 4 bases, the J end by 4 bases, with 12 bases between. Here the CDR3 DNA reads TGCGCCAGCAGCCCCGAAGGGCTCTCAGATACGCAGTATTTT. Translating gives CASSPEGLSDTQYF.

This clonotype has more than one count but fewer than ten. V gene TRBV7-9 combines with J gene TRBJ2-3; no definite D call. Germline assignment: CDR1 SEHNR and CDR2 FQNEAQ (reference sequence). This CDR3 contains 14 residues. V lost 0 bases to trimming and J lost 2 bases, with 6 bases between them. The DNA of the CDR3 is TGTGCCAGCAGCTTAGCCCAGGACACAGATACGCAGTATTTT. The encoded protein is CASSLAQDTDTQYF. Full variable domain (missing parts from reference TRBV7-9 and TRBJ2-3): DTGVSQNPRHKITKRGQNVTFRCDPISEHNRLYWYRQTLGQGPEFLTYFQNEAQLEKSRLLSDRFSAERPKGSFSTLEIQRTEQGDSAMYLCASSLAQDTDTQYFGPGTRLTVL.

This clonotype was seen more than once but under ten times. This chain connects TRBV7-2 to TRBJ1-1; 9 bases align to TRBD1. This CDR3 is 15 amino acids long. V dropped 3 bases and J dropped 5; count of bases not matched to a gene: 7. CDR1 and CDR2 from the germline V gene are SGHTA and FQGNSA. The DNA for the CDR3 is TGTGCCAGCAGCTTCTCGGGACAGGGATGGACTGAAGCTTTCTTT. This codes for CASSFSGQGWTEAFF.

This chain links TRBV4-3 with TRBJ2-1; unclear D gene. Per germline, CDR1 LGHNA and CDR2 YSLEER. Trimming removed 0 bases at V and 3 bases at J, with 3 bases between. The CDR3 extends over 13 amino acids. The CDR3 loop is CASSQEDYNEQFF. The CDR3 DNA reads as TGCGCCAGCAGCCAAGAGGACTACAATGAGCAGTTCTTC.

The table lists this clonotype with many counts. J is TRBJ2-1 and V is TRBV20-1; D gene ambiguous. The CDR3 runs to 12 residues. Germline lookup yields CDR1 DFQATT and CDR2 SNEGSKA (reference sequence). The V end lost 5 bases, the J end lost 0 bases, and 5 bases lay between the germline ends. The CDR3 spells CSAFTSYNEQFF. CDR3 nucleotides: TGCAGTGCTTTTACCTCCTACAATGAGCAGTTCTTC.

This clonotype has a handful of counts. The chain is built from TRBV10-1 and TRBJ1-1; D possibly corresponds to TRBD1 (5 bases). The CDR3 consists of 13 residues. The germline V gene encodes CDR1 WNHNN and CDR2 SYGVQD (reference sequence). V was clipped by 7 bases and J by 5 bases, with 14 bases between them. For the CDR3, the DNA is TGCGCCAGCATCAAGCGCAGGGTTACTGAAGCTTTCTTT. Translation: CASIKRRVTEAFF.

As concerns this clonotype: A much larger clone is a single base away; this may be a read error. The rearrangement links TRBV7-8 to TRBJ1-5; possible D gene TRBD1, 5 bases. There are 18 residues in the CDR3. Germline CDR1 and CDR2: SGHVS and FQNEAQ. The CDR3 region is CASSLVVVRDYSNQPQRF. In nucleotides, the CDR3 is TGTGCCAGCAGCTTAGTAGTGGTTAGGGACTATAGCAATCAGCCCCAGCGTTTT.

This clonotype was observed a handful of times. The rearrangement links TRBV10-3 to TRBJ2-2; tentative D call: TRBD2 (5 bases). This CDR3 spans 12 amino acids. V was trimmed by 10 bases and J by 5 bases, leaving 11 bases between them. Germline V CDR1 and CDR2: ENHRY, SYGVKD. CDR3 in amino acids: CARPPGTGELFF. DNA for the CDR3: TGTGCCAGACCCCCGGGGACCGGGGAGCTGTTTTTT.

This clonotype was detected only a few times. The chain has TRBV10-3 and TRBJ2-5; D perhaps matches TRBD2 (7 bases). This CDR3 has 15 residues. Germline CDR1 ENHRY, CDR2 SYGVKD. The germline V and J ends were trimmed by 0 bases and 5 bases, with 13 bases remaining between them. The CDR3 loop reads CAISESAGAGETQYF. The CDR3 DNA follows: TGTGCCATCAGTGAGTCCGCGGGGGCCGGTGAGACCCAGTACTTC.

In its sample, this clonotype was seen many times. The rearrangement joins TRBV3-1 to TRBJ1-5; unclear D gene. The germline gives CDR1 LGHDT, CDR2 YNNKEL (reference sequence). This CDR3 has 13 residues. Trimming took off 0 bases at V and 4 bases at J, with 4 bases between the two ends. The CDR3 DNA sequence: TGTGCCAGCAGCCAAGAAAGGAATCAGCCCCAGCATTTT. It specifies CASSQERNQPQHF.

This clonotype was picked up many times. The genes are TRBV30 and TRBJ2-1; D unresolved. The CDR3 has 12 residues. The germline V gene has CDR1 GTSNPN and CDR2 SVGIG (reference sequence). V was cut by 3 bases and J by 7 bases, with 10 bases left in between. CDR3 protein: CAWSPRSNEQFF. As DNA, the CDR3 is TGTGCCTGGAGCCCTAGGAGTAATGAGCAGTTCTTC.

This clonotype came up a few times. This chain connects TRBV7-9 to TRBJ1-1; D remains ambiguous. CDR1 is SEHNR, CDR2 FQNEAQ, per germline (reference sequence). The V end lost 3 bases, the J end lost 7 bases, and 9 bases lay between the germline ends. This CDR3 has 12 amino acids. As DNA, the CDR3 is TGTGCCAGCAGCTTGGGGAGGGATGAAGCTTTCTTT. It yields the protein CASSLGRDEAFF. The full variable domain, rest sourced from reference TRBV7-9 and TRBJ1-1, is DTGVSQNPRHKITKRGQNVTFRCDPISEHNRLYWYRQTLGQGPEFLTYFQNEAQLEKSRLLSDRFSAERPKGSFSTLEIQRTEQGDSAMYLCASSLGRDEAFFGQGTRLTVV.

This clonotype was counted a few times. The chain has TRBV5-5 and TRBJ2-6, with D possibly called TRBD1 or TRBD2 (6 bases each). Trimming left V 4 bases short and J 2 bases short, with 13 bases between. Germline CDR1 is SGHKS and CDR2 is YYEKEE (reference sequence). The CDR3 runs 16 residues. CDR3 protein: CASSGLQGTGANVLTF. The CDR3 DNA is TGTGCCAGCAGCGGACTACAGGGTACTGGGGCCAACGTCCTGACTTTC.